The entry below describes one T cell receptor beta chain. These data belong to a study of blood T cell repertoires in COVID-19. Study-wide context: Samples of COVID-19 (acute and convalescent) were obtained from the United States, Italy and Spain. The analysed material was cDNA or gDNA that came from T cells, B-cell-depleted T cells, or PBMCs.

V lost 4 bases and J lost 4; bases outside the gene matches: 7. The V gene's germline CDR1 is SGHVS and CDR2 FNYEAQ. The CDR3 is 15 amino acids. Cohorts were determined from participant-reported clinical history. As handled by the study authors: Amplified reference gene primers provided the basis for estimating nucleated cell counts. Data came from immunoSEQ multiplex PCR; TCRdb stores just in-frame clones and leaves some out. V, J and clone size are those of that table, while D and trimming were read from the DNA. There are 200,000 or so clones in the sample; about 80% occur only once, and around 7% lies in the top ten.

Material: PBMCs or T cells enriched from blood (not recorded which). This TCR was recovered from a middle-aged man who had recovered from COVID-19. The chain is built from TRBV7-6 and TRBJ1-2, with TRBD1 matching 9 bases. CDR3 nucleotide sequence: TGTGCCAGCAGCTCCGGGACAGGGCTGGGCTATGGCTACACCTTC. Translating it yields CASSSGTGLGYGYTF.